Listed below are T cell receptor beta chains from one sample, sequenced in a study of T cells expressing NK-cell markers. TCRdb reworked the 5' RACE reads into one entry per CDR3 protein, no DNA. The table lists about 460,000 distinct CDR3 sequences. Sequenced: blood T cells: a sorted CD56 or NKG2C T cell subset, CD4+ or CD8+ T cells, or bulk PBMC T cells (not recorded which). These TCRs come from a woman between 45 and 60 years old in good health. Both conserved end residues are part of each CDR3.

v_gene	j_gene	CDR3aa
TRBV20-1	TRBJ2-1	CSATRGGEYNEQFF
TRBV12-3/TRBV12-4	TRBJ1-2	CASSLLVGYGYTF
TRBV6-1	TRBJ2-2	CASRTGGNTGELFF
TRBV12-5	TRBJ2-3	CASGSGPPDTQYF
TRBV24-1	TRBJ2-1	CATSDIRTVSNEQFF
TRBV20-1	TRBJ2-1	CSARPSPGQGNWNEQFF
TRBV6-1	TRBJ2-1	CASSELLEIPYNEQFF
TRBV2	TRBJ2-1	CASSQDSVSYNEQFF
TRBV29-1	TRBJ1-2	CSVEDQGRTYGYTF
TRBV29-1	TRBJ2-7	CSVRKLASEQYF
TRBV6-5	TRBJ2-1	CASSYSPSGSSDEQFF
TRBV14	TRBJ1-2	CASSQEDGNYGYTF
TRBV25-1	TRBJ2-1	CASTGGAGEQFF
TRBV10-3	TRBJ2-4	CAIGGSGPENIQYF
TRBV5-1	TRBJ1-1	CASSTIRGGFGTEAFF
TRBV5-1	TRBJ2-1	CASSLGTSGSYKFF
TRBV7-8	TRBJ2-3	CASSLRTGGITDTQYF
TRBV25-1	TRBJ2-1	CASSAGGGYNEQFF
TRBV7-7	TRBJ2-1	CASSSTSGLAYNEQFF
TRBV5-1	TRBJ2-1	CASSSQGDTNYNEQFF
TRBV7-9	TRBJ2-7	CASSSGGTYEQYF
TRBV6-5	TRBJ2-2	CASFSPGQPNTGELFF
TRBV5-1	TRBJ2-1	CASSEREAYNEQFF
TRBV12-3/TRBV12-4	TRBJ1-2	CASTIIQYGYTF
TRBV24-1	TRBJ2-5	CATSDGTSGAPETQYF
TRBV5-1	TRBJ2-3	CASSVDSSTDTQYF
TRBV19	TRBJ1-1	CASSKALNTEAFF
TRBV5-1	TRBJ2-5	CASSLAWRAGQQTQYF
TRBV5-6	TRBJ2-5	CASSLGQVKTQYF
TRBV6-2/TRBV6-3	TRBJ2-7	CASSYGTRTEQYF
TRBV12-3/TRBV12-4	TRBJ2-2	CASSLIEAGELFF
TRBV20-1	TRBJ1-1	CSARVSVTEAFF
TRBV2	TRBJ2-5	CASTTPGLDQETQYF
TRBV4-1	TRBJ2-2	CASSPPLRGPGELFF
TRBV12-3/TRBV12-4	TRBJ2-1	CASGGWRRDYNEQFF
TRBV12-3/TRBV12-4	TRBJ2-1	CASSLYRSTSPFF
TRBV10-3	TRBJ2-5	CAISEAGRGETQYF
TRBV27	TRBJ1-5	CASSLSSSKQPQHF
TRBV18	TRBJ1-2	CASSPTGTGGSGYGYTF
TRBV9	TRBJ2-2	CASSVVDVATTGELFF
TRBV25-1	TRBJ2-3	CASSEWAGGTDTQYF
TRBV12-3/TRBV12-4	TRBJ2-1	CASRHWGLADSYNEQFF
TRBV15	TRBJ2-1	CATSSDILGSEFF
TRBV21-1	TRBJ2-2	CAAPRGVLTGELFF
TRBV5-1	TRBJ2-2	CASSLASWDSIGELFF
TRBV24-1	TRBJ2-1	CATSEWDRVLENEQFF
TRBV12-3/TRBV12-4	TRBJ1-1	CASSFLQTSEAFF
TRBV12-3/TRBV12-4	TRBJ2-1	CASSLGAGVGDEQFF
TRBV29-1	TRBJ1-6	CSVGDSSNSPLHF
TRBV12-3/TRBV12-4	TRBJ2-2	CASSLVGRQNTGELFF
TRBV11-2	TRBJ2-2	CASSLVGGIDTGELFF
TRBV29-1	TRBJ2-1	CSVGGSGLRSSYNEQFF
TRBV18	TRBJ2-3	CASSPLARGNTDTQYF
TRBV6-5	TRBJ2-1	CASRTTASGSNEQFF